This T cell receptor (beta chain) was identified during a study of blood T cell repertoires in COVID-19. The germline V gene encodes CDR1 LNHDA and CDR2 SQIVND (reference sequence). The V and J ends lost 5 bases and 1 base, in that order; junction bases with no gene match: 4. This CDR3 is built from 15 residues. In the case of this clone: Other DNA sequences in the sample encode the same CDR3.

In the source study's methods: Reference gene primer amplification gave estimated nucleated cell counts. Libraries were prepared by immunoSEQ multiplex PCR; TCRdb keeps only in-frame clonotypes and omits some of them. V and J calls and clone size are copied from that table; D and trimming were computed from the DNA. The data contain around 70,000 clones, around 75% of them singletons. This TCR came from a man aged 70-80 years with acute or convalescent COVID-19. Sequencing was performed on peripheral blood. This chain joins TRBV19 and TRBJ2-7, with 11 bases matching TRBD1. The CDR3 DNA reads as TGTGCCAGTAGTGCGGGGACAGGGGGATCCTACGAGCAGTACTTC. It is translated as CASSAGTGGSYEQYF.